The entry below describes one T cell receptor (beta chain). The data are from a study of a mutant IDH1 vaccine in newly diagnosed glioma. Looking at the study overall: Mean patient age was around 40 years; approximately 62% were male and about 40% female.

Using immunoSEQ multiplex PCR, the repertoire was profiled, and TCRdb retains in-frame clones only, with some absent. Of about 51,000 clones listed, approximately 80% were seen once; the top ten hold roughly 1.9%. Time point given: baseline, week 1 (first vaccination visit). Treatment meaning: pre-vaccination baseline after standard-of-care therapy. Each of the donors came in with new WHO grade 3 or 4 astrocytomas that were IDH1-mutant and ATRX-lost. Germline V gene sequence: CDR1 LGHNA, CDR2 YSLEER. The V and J ends lost 8 bases and 4 bases respectively, with 17 bases between them. The CDR3 is 14 amino acids.

V and J are TRBV4-3 and TRBJ1-2; D not resolved. The clonotype comes from a woman in her thirties or forties with glioma. This material consisted of PBMCs, taken from a glioma patient treated with radiotherapy, temozolomide or both. Written as DNA, the CDR3 is TGCGCCAGCTCCCTAGGCCTGGTGGGCTATGGCTACACCTTC. This sequence encodes CASSLGLVGYGYTF.